This TCR beta chain is drawn from a study of long-term antiretroviral therapy in people with HIV. Broader study findings: Collection of the blood, which took place between the mid-2000s and the late 2010s, possibly occurred under older ART regimens. Repertoires in HIV (unlike those of controls) had narrower CDR3 length ranges.

Treatment for every participant with HIV took place in the United States. In each sample, about 0.95-10 million cryopreserved PBMC were present before DNA extraction. As regards this clone: Its antigen is currently unknown.

Trimming removed 5 bases from V and 3 bases from J, with 17 bases in between. This CDR3 is 15 amino acids long. Germline values: CDR1 MDHEN, CDR2 SYDVKM. Run at survey level, the immunoSEQ assay was version v3.0. Clones were sequenced by immunoSEQ multiplex PCR, and TCRdb holds only the in-frame ones, with some missing. Of 30,000 to 40,000 clones detected, roughly 74% appear once; the ten largest clones hold nearly 3.5%. This receptor was taken from a man aged 50-60 years with HIV. The source material was unsorted PBMCs, sampled 3 years after starting antiretroviral therapy. The J gene is TRBJ2-7, the V gene TRBV28; D may correspond to TRBD1 or TRBD2 (5 bases each). The CDR3, as DNA: TGTGCCAGCAGTAGGCCCGGGACCGTCGGCTACGAGCAGTACTTC. This gives the protein CASSRPGTVGYEQYF.